The table lists the clone carrying this T cell receptor beta chain with a few counts. Amplified regions were TCR beta CDR3 sequences from RNA transcripts. Initially, a first-round RT-PCR of the TCR CDR3 employed the HTBI primer set. TCRdb re-derived calls from the multiplex PCR reads in MiXCR, one entry per CDR3 protein. The sample shows approximately 520,000 distinct CDR3 sequences, less than 25% of them seen only once. The sample originates from a study of T cells in Graves' hyperthyroidism and ophthalmopathy. Exclusion followed for patients with uncontrolled infection, other autoimmune disease, pregnancy or lactation. Diagnosing involved the use of clinical symptoms, serum thyroxine and TRAb, thyroid ultrasound and orbital computed tomography. V gave up 0 bases and J gave up 2 bases, with 10 bases separating them. The germline CDR1 and CDR2 sequences are MGHRA and YSYEKL. This CDR3 has 15 amino acids.

The specimen sequenced was blood. The chain employs TRBV4-1 and TRBJ2-5; weak D call: TRBD2 (5 bases). This TCR was recovered from a man between 18 and 29 years old with Graves' hyperthyroidism. The CDR3 region is CASSQEPSRQETQYF. CDR3 DNA: TGCGCCAGCAGCCAAGAACCTAGCAGGCAAGAGACCCAGTACTTC.